These 14 T cell receptor beta chains originate from one sample sequenced in a study of vaccination and CD4 T cells after COVID-19. Regarding treatment: roughly ten-day PBMC culture with coronavirus spike peptide pools or control peptides (ViraFEST assay). The unexposed donor's CD4+ T cells were collected before the COVID-19 pandemic (2011-2018). The Oncomine TCR Beta short-read assay was what sequenced the DNA obtained from cultured CD4+ T cells. One entry per CDR3 protein results from TCRdb running MiXCR on the PCR reads. The table includes about 8,200 distinct CDR3 sequences, around 48% detected once. Antigens for these TCRs are unknown. Sequenced input: CD4+ T cells from blood, cultured in vitro. These receptors were obtained from a human donor in good health.

The chain is built from TRBV19 and TRBJ2-6; D uncertain. V was pared by 1 base and J by 1 base, with 8 bases between. The CDR3 has 16 residues. CDR1 is LNHDA and CDR2 is SQIVND in the germline V gene (reference sequence). The CDR3 coding sequence is TGTGCCAGTAGTATAGTGCCGGATTCTGGGGCCAACGTCCTGACTTTC. This sequence encodes CASSIVPDSGANVLTF.

V usage is TRBV6-1 and J usage is TRBJ2-3; the match to TRBD2 covers 7 bases. The V segment lost 6 bases and the J segment 10 bases; nucleotides outside the gene matches: 22. CDR3 size: 17 residues. Germline V gives CDR1 MNHNS, CDR2 SASEGT. Here the CDR3 DNA reads TGTGCCAGCAGAACTACCGACGGCGGGAGTCTTACGGGAGCGCAGTATTTT. Protein sequence: CASRTTDGGSLTGAQYF.

This clonotype was counted a few times. The chain links TRBV12-3 or TRBV12-4 to TRBJ1-5, with a possible D match to TRBD1 (5 bases). CDR3 size: 14 residues. V was pared by 7 bases and J by 3 bases, with 13 bases between. CDR3 sequence: CASTEDSINQPQHF. The CDR3 nucleotides are TGTGCCAGCACCGAAGACAGTATCAATCAGCCCCAGCATTTT.

This clonotype has only a few counts. The chain uses TRBV27 and TRBJ1-2; 7 bases are shared with TRBD1. Germline assignment: CDR1 MNHEY and CDR2 SMNVEV (reference sequence). CDR3 length: 14 amino acids. The J segment lost 3 bases and the V segment lost 7 bases, leaving 8 bases of the junction unmatched. CDR3 sequence reads: CASTRQGWDYGYTF. In DNA, the CDR3 is TGTGCCAGCACTCGACAGGGTTGGGACTATGGCTACACCTTC.

The chain is built from TRBV29-1 and TRBJ2-2; 9 nucleotides align to TRBD2. After removal of 4 bases from V and 2 bases from J, the junction contained 2 bases not matched to a gene. The CDR3 consists of 14 residues. Germline values: CDR1 SQVTM, CDR2 ANQGSEA. The CDR3 DNA reads as TGCAGCGTTGCTCTAGCGGGAAACACCGGGGAGCTGTTTTTT. It yields the protein CSVALAGNTGELFF.

The chain couples TRBV20-1 to TRBJ1-1; the D is unclear. CDR1 and CDR2 (germline): DFQATT, SNEGSKA (reference sequence). V was trimmed by 5 bases and J by 0 bases, leaving 16 bases between them. The CDR3 spans 15 residues. CDR3 nucleotides: TGCAGTGCTGCACCTTGGACGAATCTGAACACTGAAGCTTTCTTT. Its translation is CSAAPWTNLNTEAFF.

A few counts support this clonotype. The chain is built from TRBV23-1 and TRBJ1-5; 7 bases are a match to TRBD1. TRBV23-1 is known as an ORF, though its function is uncertain. Germline trimming cut 0 bases from V and 5 bases from J; bases unmatched to any gene: 10. CDR3 length: 17 amino acids. CDR3 bases: TGCGCCAGCAGTCAATCTGATAGGGGGCGAGGCGATCAGCCCCAGCATTTT. The encoded protein is CASSQSDRGRGDQPQHF.

This clonotype was observed a few times. The J gene is TRBJ1-2, the V gene TRBV20-1; 8 nucleotides line up with TRBD1. The CDR3 length is 17 residues. Germline CDR1 and CDR2: DFQATT and SNEGSKA (reference sequence). V trimming: 3 bases; J trimming: 1 base; junction bases outside the gene matches: 13. The CDR3, as DNA: TGCAGTGCTAGTGGCAGGGGGCTAACTCCTTTTAACTATGGCTACACCTTC. Translated, it gives CSASGRGLTPFNYGYTF.

J is TRBJ1-6 and V is TRBV7-7; 8 bases align to TRBD1. Germline trimming cut 6 bases from V and 6 bases from J; bases unmatched to any gene: 4. The CDR3 has 14 amino acids. Germline CDR1 reads SSHAT; CDR2 reads FNYEAQ (reference sequence). DNA for the CDR3: TGTGCCAGCAGTCAAGGACAGGGTAATTCACCCCTCCACTTT. Its protein is CASSQGQGNSPLHF.

The chain has TRBV18 and TRBJ2-7; a possible D gene is TRBD1 (6 bases). V gave up 5 bases and J gave up 3 bases, with 17 bases separating them. The CDR3 length is 15 residues. Germline CDR1 and CDR2: KGHSH and LQKENI. CDR3 protein: CASSGSRGSYYEQYF. DNA for the CDR3: TGTGCCAGCTCAGGTAGTAGGGGGTCTTACTACGAGCAGTACTTC.

The chain recombines TRBV6-5 with TRBJ1-2; D is unclear. Trimming pared 2 bases from V and 2 bases from J, leaving 6 bases between. CDR3 length equals 13 residues. Per the germline V gene, CDR1 is MNHEY and CDR2 is SVGAGI. Here the CDR3 reads CASSYGVNYGYTF. For the CDR3, the DNA is TGTGCCAGCAGTTACGGGGTAAACTATGGCTACACCTTC.

The gene calls are TRBV7-2 and TRBJ1-5; a possible D gene is TRBD1 (5 bases). V lost 5 bases, J lost 3 bases, and 11 bases lay in between. Germline V gene data show CDR1 as SGHTA and CDR2 as FQGNSA. The CDR3 runs to 14 residues. The CDR3 here is CASSRGGVNQPQHF. The CDR3 nucleotides read TGTGCCAGCAGCCGCGGGGGAGTCAATCAGCCCCAGCATTTT.

This chain connects TRBV20-1 to TRBJ2-5; no reliable D call. Germline CDR1 reads DFQATT; CDR2 reads SNEGSKA (reference sequence). CDR3 length equals 16 residues. V lost 3 bases to trimming and J lost 2 bases, with 19 bases between them. The CDR3 loop is CSASGETVQSQETQYF. DNA of the CDR3: TGCAGTGCTAGCGGAGAGACGGTCCAGTCACAAGAGACCCAGTACTTC.

The chain employs TRBV19 and TRBJ2-1; 13 bases line up with TRBD2. The V segment lost 6 bases and the J segment 0 bases; nucleotides outside the gene matches: 11. The CDR3 loop spans 19 amino acids. Germline CDR1 LNHDA, CDR2 SQIVND (reference sequence). CDR3: CASSLPGLAGKSSYNEQFF. The CDR3 bases are TGTGCCAGTAGCTTACCGGGACTAGCGGGAAAAAGCTCCTACAATGAGCAGTTCTTC.